This TCR beta chain was identified during a study of blood T cell repertoires in COVID-19. Study background: T cells, B-cell-depleted T cells, or PBMCs supplied cDNA or gDNA.

The authors' processing: Reference gene primer amplification yielded estimated nucleated cell counts. The protocol was immunoSEQ multiplex PCR, while the TCRdb copy is restricted to in-frame clones and leaves out a portion. From that table come the V and J calls and clone size; the DNA was used to work out D and trimming. The sample lists a few hundred thousand clones, 80% to 85% seen once, with around 5% in the top ten. The CDR3 runs to 15 residues. The J segment lost 6 bases and the V segment lost 3 bases, leaving 6 bases of the junction unmatched. Per the germline V gene, CDR1 is SGHKS and CDR2 is YYEKEE (reference sequence). Participants had their cohort set by participant-reported clinical history.

Sequencing input: PBMCs or T cells enriched from blood (not recorded which). This sequence joins TRBV5-5 and TRBJ2-1, with 10 bases matching TRBD1. The origin of this receptor is a woman aged 45-60 years who had recovered from COVID-19. CDR3 protein: CASSSGQGFRNEQFF. The CDR3 DNA reads as TGTGCCAGCAGCTCGGGACAGGGGTTCCGCAATGAGCAGTTCTTC.